A single sample gave rise to the 27 T cell receptor beta chains below, sequenced in a study of response to subunit inactivated influenza vaccine. MiXCR, run by TCRdb on the RT-PCR reads, gives a single entry per CDR3 protein. The sample holds about 190,000 distinct CDR3 sequences; approximately 14% are singletons and the top ten take 26%. This specimen consisted of CD8+ T cells sorted from PBMCs, obtained around 5 days after vaccination. Source of these receptors: a man aged 50-59 years who received an inactivated influenza vaccine.

The J gene is TRBJ2-7, the V gene TRBV9; the D call may be TRBD1 or TRBD2 (5 bases each). Germline CDR1 is SGDLS and CDR2 is YYNGEE. Trimming pared 0 bases from V and 1 base from J, leaving 11 bases between. CDR3 length equals 15 residues. The CDR3 coding sequence is TGTGCCAGCAGCGTAGCGTCGGGGCTTTCCTACGAGCAGTACTTC. Amino acids: CASSVASGLSYEQYF.

The V and J genes are TRBV4-1 and TRBJ2-1; TRBD2 might be the D (5 bases). Trimming removed 4 bases at V and 4 bases at J, with 11 bases between. The CDR3 is made up of 14 amino acids. Germline V gene sequence: CDR1 MGHRA, CDR2 YSYEKL. CDR3 sequence (DNA): TGCGCCAGCAGCCCCATCCGGGATTACAATGAGCAGTTCTTC. Its protein is CASSPIRDYNEQFF.

This clonotype was detected only a few times. The chain couples TRBV2 to TRBJ2-2; maybe TRBD1 (5 bases). V was trimmed by 1 base and J by 3 bases, leaving 6 bases between them. Germline loops: CDR1 SNHLY, CDR2 FYNNEI. The CDR3 length is 14 residues. CDR3 sequence (DNA): TGTGCCAGCAGTGAAGAGGGGTACACCGGGGAGCTGTTTTTT. Translated: CASSEEGYTGELFF.

In its sample, this clonotype was seen many times. The V gene is TRBV5-5, the J gene TRBJ2-1; no definite D call. V was pared by 4 bases and J by 0 bases, with 11 bases between. Germline CDR1 is SGHKS and CDR2 is YYEKEE (reference sequence). The CDR3 has 15 residues. CDR3 bases: TGTGCCAGCAGCCCATGGGGAAGCTCCTACAATGAGCAGTTCTTC. It yields the protein CASSPWGSSYNEQFF. Supplemented by reference TRBV5-5 and TRBJ2-1, the full variable domain reads DAGVTQSPTHLIKTRGQQVTLRCSPISGHKSVSWYQQVLGQGPQFIFQYYEKEERGRGNFPDRFSARQFPNYSSELNVNALLLGDSALYLCASSPWGSSYNEQFFGPGTRLTVL.

This chain links TRBV6-5 with TRBJ1-6; unclear D gene. In germline, CDR1 is MNHEY, CDR2 SVGAGI. V dropped 0 bases and J dropped 9 bases, with 12 bases sitting between them. The CDR3 sequence is 15 residues long. Here the CDR3 DNA reads TGTGCCAGCAGTTACTCTGCGGGAAGCGGTTCACCCCTCCACTTT. Its translation is CASSYSAGSGSPLHF.

The table lists this clonotype with many counts. CDR3: CASSEFWAGNVDTQYF. The DNA for the CDR3 is TGTGCCAGCAGTGAATTTTGGGCTGGGAATGTAGATACGCAGTATTTT. This chain joins TRBV6-1 and TRBJ2-3; D is uncertain. Trimming took 2 bases from V and 5 from J, leaving 17 bases between them. The CDR3 loop spans 16 amino acids. Germline V CDR1 and CDR2: MNHNS, SASEGT.

This clonotype has more than one count but fewer than ten. The chain recombines TRBV25-1 with TRBJ2-7; TRBD2 matches 7 bases. The V segment lost 4 bases and the J segment 3 bases; nucleotides outside the gene matches: 6. Germline V gene sequence: CDR1 MGHDK, CDR2 SYGVNS. The CDR3 runs 14 residues. The CDR3 DNA is TGTGCCAGCAGTGTCCCGGGACTAATCTACGAGCAGTACTTC. This translates into CASSVPGLIYEQYF.

In this sample, this clonotype turned up a few times. The chain joins TRBV4-1 to TRBJ2-7; TRBD2 matches 8 bases. The CDR3 length is 14 residues. Unmatched junction bases numbered 5, after V lost 4 bases and J lost 3 bases. Looked up from germline, CDR1 is MGHRA and CDR2 is YSYEKL. CDR3 coding DNA: TGCGCCAGCAGCCTAGCGGGACCTGGCTACGAGCAGTACTTC. Translated, it gives CASSLAGPGYEQYF.

In this sample, this clonotype turned up a few times. This sequence joins TRBV7-9 and TRBJ1-2; the D gene is possibly TRBD1 (5 bases). The CDR3 extends over 14 amino acids. CDR1 SEHNR and CDR2 FQNEAQ come from the germline V gene (reference sequence). Trimming left V 1 base short and J 8 bases short, with 14 bases between. The DNA of the CDR3 is TGTGCCAGCAGCTTAGGGGGCGCTGCATCCGGCTACACCTTC. Its protein is CASSLGGAASGYTF.

V usage is TRBV7-6 and J usage is TRBJ1-2, with D uncertain. Trimming took 5 bases from V and 4 from J, leaving 14 bases between them. Per the germline V gene, CDR1 is SGHVS and CDR2 is FNYEAQ. This CDR3 region has 14 residues. The CDR3 region is CASSAGPSAYGYTF. The CDR3 coding sequence is TGTGCCAGCAGCGCTGGGCCAAGCGCCTATGGCTACACCTTC.

CDR3 bases: TGTGCCAGCAGCTTGTCCGGACGGATGAACACTGAAGCTTTCTTT. Protein sequence: CASSLSGRMNTEAFF. The rearrangement joins TRBV7-9 to TRBJ1-1; D unresolved. CDR1 and CDR2 from the germline V gene are SEHNR and FQNEAQ (reference sequence). CDR3 size: 15 residues. Trimming left V 3 bases short and J 0 bases short, with 11 bases between.

This clonotype was detected a few times. V usage is TRBV6-1 and J usage is TRBJ2-7; 8 nucleotides match TRBD1. The V gene's germline CDR1 is MNHNS and CDR2 SASEGT. Losses at the gene ends were 3 bases for V and 3 bases for J; bases not matched to a gene: 7. The CDR3 extends over 15 amino acids. CDR3: CASSDRGLWGYEQYF. The CDR3 DNA follows: TGTGCCAGCAGTGACAGGGGGCTCTGGGGCTACGAGCAGTACTTC.

This clonotype was seen many times. The chain carries TRBV5-1 and TRBJ2-7, with TRBD1 matching 7 bases. The CDR3 runs to 15 residues. Germline values: CDR1 SGHRS, CDR2 YFSETQ. V shed 0 bases and J 2 bases; nucleotides not matched to a gene: 5. The CDR3 reads CASSLVGTAAYEQYF. The CDR3 region has the DNA TGCGCCAGCAGCTTGGTAGGGACAGCAGCCTACGAGCAGTACTTC.

This clonotype has a handful of counts. One end of the junction does not line up with germline, which may come from a read error. The chain has TRBV10-3 and TRBJ2-2; the match to TRBD2 covers 14 bases. This CDR3 region has 16 residues. In germline, CDR1 is ENHRY, CDR2 SYGVKD. CDR3 residues: CAIRPGLAGATGELFF. Written as DNA, the CDR3 is TGTGCCATCAGACCGGGACTAGCGGGGGCCACCGGTGAGCTGTTTTTT.

The chain links TRBV7-9 to TRBJ1-2, with D unclear. This CDR3 spans 13 amino acids. CDR1 is SEHNR and CDR2 is FQNEAQ in the germline V gene (reference sequence). V was clipped by 5 bases and J by 8 bases, with 15 bases between them. In DNA form, the CDR3 reads TGTGCCAGCAGCCTCGACCTCCCAGGAGGCTACACCTTC. Its protein product is CASSLDLPGGYTF.

This clonotype was counted a few times. CDR3 residues: CASSQEGQGRYEQYF. CDR3 DNA: TGTGCCAGCAGCCAAGAGGGACAGGGGAGGTACGAGCAGTACTTC. This rearrangement joins TRBV3-1 to TRBJ2-7; 10 nucleotides line up with TRBD1. The CDR3 spans 15 residues. V trimming: 0 bases; J trimming: 4 bases; junction bases outside the gene matches: 3. Germline assignment: CDR1 LGHDT and CDR2 YNNKEL (reference sequence).

This clonotype was recorded at least ten times. The CDR3 bases are TGCGCCAGCAGCCAAGAAGCTACACGTTCCTACGAGCAGTACTTC. It translates to CASSQEATRSYEQYF. The chain couples TRBV4-3 to TRBJ2-7; no clear D gene. The V and J ends lost 0 bases and 1 base respectively, with 10 bases between them. CDR3 length: 15 amino acids. Per germline, CDR1 LGHNA and CDR2 YSLEER.

V usage is TRBV9 and J usage is TRBJ1-3, with 10 bases matching TRBD1. After removal of 0 bases from V and 4 bases from J, the junction contained 1 base not matched to a gene. CDR3 length: 15 residues. Germline V gives CDR1 SGDLS, CDR2 YYNGEE. The CDR3 DNA reads as TGTGCCAGCAGCGTAGGGGACAGGGGAGGAAACACCATATATTTT. Translating it yields CASSVGDRGGNTIYF.

The V and J genes are TRBV27 and TRBJ2-7, with 9 bases identical to TRBD1. The CDR3 length is 16 residues. J was trimmed by 2 bases and V by 5 bases; bases with no gene match: 10. Per germline, CDR1 MNHEY and CDR2 SMNVEV (reference sequence). In nucleotides, the CDR3 is TGTGCCAGCAGTCTTACCGGGACAGGGAAGACCTACGAGCAGTACTTC. It yields the protein CASSLTGTGKTYEQYF.

The rearrangement links TRBV4-3 to TRBJ2-1; D gene uncertain. V lost 0 bases, J lost 7 bases, and 16 bases lay in between. This CDR3 has 16 residues. Germline V lookup: CDR1 LGHNA, CDR2 YSLEER. CDR3 nucleotide sequence: TGCGCCAGCAGCCAAGATTCATCCATCCCCCATAATGAGCAGTTCTTC. Its protein product is CASSQDSSIPHNEQFF.

The table lists this clonotype with a few counts. The gene calls are TRBV9 and TRBJ2-5, with D perhaps matching TRBD2 (6 bases). CDR3 length equals 14 residues. Germline CDR1 is SGDLS and CDR2 is YYNGEE. V shed 6 bases and J shed 1 base, with 13 bases lying between them. The CDR3 DNA reads TGTGCCAGCAACACAGTGGGGGGCCAAGAGACCCAGTACTTC. It codes for CASNTVGGQETQYF.

This chain links TRBV27 with TRBJ2-5; 10 bases map to TRBD2. V lost 4 bases, J lost 2 bases, and 4 bases stayed unmatched. Germline V lookup: CDR1 MNHEY, CDR2 SMNVEV (reference sequence). There are 15 residues in the CDR3. This chain's CDR3 is CASSSSAGGQETQYF. The CDR3 DNA follows: TGTGCCAGCAGTTCGTCAGCGGGAGGGCAAGAGACCCAGTACTTC.

The chain employs TRBV10-2 and TRBJ2-5, with a possible D match to TRBD1 (6 bases). V lost 1 base, J lost 5 bases, and 17 bases lay in between. This CDR3 is 16 amino acids long. Germline V gene lookup returns CDR1 WSHSY and CDR2 SAAADI. The CDR3 sequence: CASSELGRGFGETQYF. The CDR3 bases are TGCGCCAGCAGTGAGTTGGGCAGGGGATTTGGCGAGACCCAGTACTTC.

The chain couples TRBV29-1 to TRBJ2-5; 7 positions match TRBD2. CDR1 is SQVTM and CDR2 is ANQGSEA in the germline V gene. The CDR3 is made up of 12 amino acids. V lost 7 bases to trimming and J lost 5 bases; unmatched junction nucleotides: 7. The CDR3 sequence: CSASTSMETQYF. CDR3 nucleotide sequence: TGCAGCGCGTCGACTAGCATGGAGACCCAGTACTTC. The whole variable domain, filled in from reference TRBV29-1 and TRBJ2-5, reads SAVISQKPSRDICQRGTSLTIQCQVDSQVTMMFWYRQQPGQSLTLIATANQGSEATYESGFVIDKFPISRPNLTFSTLTVSNMSPEDSSIYLCSASTSMETQYFGPGTRLLVL.

The sample holds a few counts of this clonotype. The V call is TRBV7-2, the J call TRBJ1-2; D might be TRBD1 (5 bases). CDR3 length equals 14 residues. Germline V lookup: CDR1 SGHTA, CDR2 FQGNSA. The V and J ends lost 5 bases and 3 bases respectively, with 13 bases between them. The CDR3 nucleotides read TGTGCCAGCAGCCTTCTGACCAGGGACTATGGCTACACCTTC. Amino acids: CASSLLTRDYGYTF.

This clonotype has just a few counts. The genes are TRBV20-1 and TRBJ1-6; no firm D call. The germline V and J ends were trimmed by 0 bases and 0 bases, with 18 bases remaining between them. Per germline, CDR1 DFQATT and CDR2 SNEGSKA (reference sequence). This CDR3 comprises 19 residues. CDR3 DNA: TGCAGTGCTAGAGATGAGGGCAGACCCATGAGCTCCTATAATTCACCCCTCCACTTT. Amino acids: CSARDEGRPMSSYNSPLHF.

In this sample, this clonotype turned up many times. In DNA, the CDR3 is TGCGCCAGCAGCCAATATGCACCCGGAGGTGAGCAGTTCTTC. This encodes CASSQYAPGGEQFF. The chain has TRBV4-1 and TRBJ2-1, with TRBD2 as a possible D gene (5 bases). Between the trimmed V and J ends, which lost 2 bases and 9 bases, there was a span of 14 bases. This CDR3 spans 14 amino acids. From germline, CDR1 is MGHRA and CDR2 YSYEKL.